The 2 T cell receptor beta chains in this list originate from one sample, sequenced in a study of tumor-infiltrating lymphocytes in primary liver carcinoma. The study co-extracted DNA and RNA from roughly 20-30 mg of unsorted bulk tissue. Starting from roughly 0.5 ug of total RNA, TCR beta cDNA was produced with a primer in the constant region. Slightly modified ARM-PCR served as the procedure for the TCR beta libraries. These libraries came from three rounds of nested multiplex PCR. A C-beta reverse primer was combined with TRBV1-TRBV30 forward primers in the first two PCR rounds, and each round had 10 cycles. TCRdb called the multiplex PCR reads again in MiXCR, with one record for every CDR3 protein. In the table there are some 94,000 distinct CDR3 sequences, about three quarters of which are singletons. Material: liver tumor tissue from sampling region 5. The subset was: tumor region T5, tumor centre. The receptor source for this set is a woman aged 60-70 years with primary liver carcinoma and hepatitis B virus infection.

In its sample, this clonotype was seen once. It may be a read error: a sequence one base away is much more abundant. This rearrangement joins TRBV28 to TRBJ2-6; D gene ambiguous. The ends were cut back, 7 bases at V and 2 bases at J, with 12 bases in the middle. CDR3 length: 15 amino acids. Germline CDR1 is MDHEN and CDR2 is SYDVKM. This chain's CDR3 is CASKEPLPGANVLTF. The CDR3 DNA reads as TGTGCCAGCAAAGAACCTCTCCCTGGGGCCAACGTCCTGACTTTC.

Turning to this clonotype: The CDR3 does not close with the conserved phenylalanine or tryptophan, likely indicating a read error. J is TRBJ2-7 and V is TRBV12-3 or TRBV12-4; no clear D. This CDR3 is built from 13 residues. The chain's CDR3 is CDSSKRQAYEQYL. CDR3 nucleotide sequence: TGTGACAGCAGTAAGAGACAAGCCTACGAGCAGTACTTA.